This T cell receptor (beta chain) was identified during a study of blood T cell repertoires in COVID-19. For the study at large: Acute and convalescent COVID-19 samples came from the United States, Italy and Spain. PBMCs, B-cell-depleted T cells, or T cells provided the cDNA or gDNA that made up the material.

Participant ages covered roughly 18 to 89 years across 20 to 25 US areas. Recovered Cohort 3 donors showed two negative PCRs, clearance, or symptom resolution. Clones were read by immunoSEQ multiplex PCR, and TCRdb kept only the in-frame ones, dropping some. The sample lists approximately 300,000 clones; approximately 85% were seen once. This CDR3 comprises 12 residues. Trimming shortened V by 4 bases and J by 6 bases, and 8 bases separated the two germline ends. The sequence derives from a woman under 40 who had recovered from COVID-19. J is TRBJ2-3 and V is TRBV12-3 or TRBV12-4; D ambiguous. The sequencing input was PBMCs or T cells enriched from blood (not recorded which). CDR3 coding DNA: TGTGCCAGCAGTTCCCCTTTGGATACGCAGTATTTT. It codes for CASSSPLDTQYF.